This section outlines one TCR beta chain sequence together with its context. What it binds is unknown. Donors were healthy HIV-negative adults without recent acute infections or vaccinations. The donor cohort consisted entirely of Caucasian adults residing in Nashville, Tennessee. The data originate from a study of shared clonotypes between healthy human individuals. Study-wide background: The donors, a couple of women and a few men, were aged 18 to 49. Notes on the study in general: Investigators collected only blood, and repertoires in tissues likely differ.

Clones were sequenced by immunoSEQ multiplex PCR, and TCRdb holds only the in-frame ones, with some missing. The data contain around 2.3 million clones, approximately 96% of them singletons. This CDR3 has 15 amino acids. Germline V gives CDR1 ENHRY, CDR2 SYGVKD. Germline trimming cut 5 bases from V and 0 bases from J; bases unmatched to any gene: 1. The clonotype originates from a man aged 18 to 29 in good health. Source material: naive CD4+ T cells sorted from blood. Regarding subset: CD45RA+ positively selected. This chain links TRBV10-3 with TRBJ2-7; 13 nucleotides align to TRBD2. CDR3 region: CAISTSGRASYEQYF. As DNA, the CDR3 is TGTGCCATCAGTACTAGCGGGAGGGCCTCCTACGAGCAGTACTTC.